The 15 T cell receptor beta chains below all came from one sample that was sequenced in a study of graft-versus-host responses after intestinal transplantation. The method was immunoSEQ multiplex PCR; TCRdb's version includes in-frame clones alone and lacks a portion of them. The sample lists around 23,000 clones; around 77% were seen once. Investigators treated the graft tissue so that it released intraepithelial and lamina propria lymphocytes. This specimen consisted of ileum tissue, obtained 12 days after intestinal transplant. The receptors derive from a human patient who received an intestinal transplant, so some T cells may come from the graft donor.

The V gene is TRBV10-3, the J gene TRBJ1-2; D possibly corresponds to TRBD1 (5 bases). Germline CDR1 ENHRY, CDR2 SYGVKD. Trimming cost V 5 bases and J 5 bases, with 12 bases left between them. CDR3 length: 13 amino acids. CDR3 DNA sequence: TGTGCCATCAGTTCTTACAGGAAGTATGGCTACACCTTC. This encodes CAISSYRKYGYTF.

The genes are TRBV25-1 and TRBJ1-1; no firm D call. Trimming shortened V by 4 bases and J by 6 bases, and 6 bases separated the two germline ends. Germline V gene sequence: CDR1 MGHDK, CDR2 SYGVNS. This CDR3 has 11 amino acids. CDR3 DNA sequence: TGTGCCAGCAGTGCCGGTGCTGAAGCTTTCTTT. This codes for CASSAGAEAFF. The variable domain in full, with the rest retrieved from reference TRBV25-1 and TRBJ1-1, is EADIYQTPRYLVIGTGKKITLECSQTMGHDKMYWYQQDPGMELHLIHYSYGVNSTEKGDLSSESTVSRIRTEHFPLTLESARPSHTSQYLCASSAGAEAFFGQGTRLTVV.

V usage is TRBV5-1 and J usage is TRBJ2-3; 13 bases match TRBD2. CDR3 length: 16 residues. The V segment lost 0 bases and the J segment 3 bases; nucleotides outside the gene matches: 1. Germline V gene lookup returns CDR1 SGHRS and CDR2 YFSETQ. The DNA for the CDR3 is TGCGCCAGCAGCTTGGGACTAGCGGGGGGAACAGATACGCAGTATTTT. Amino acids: CASSLGLAGGTDTQYF.

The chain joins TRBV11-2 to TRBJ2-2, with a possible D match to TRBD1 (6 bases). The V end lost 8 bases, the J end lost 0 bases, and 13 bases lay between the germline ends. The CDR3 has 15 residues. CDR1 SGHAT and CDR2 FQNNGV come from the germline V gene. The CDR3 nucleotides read TGTGCCAGCGTAGGGGGTCCCGCGAACACCGGGGAGCTGTTTTTT. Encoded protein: CASVGGPANTGELFF.

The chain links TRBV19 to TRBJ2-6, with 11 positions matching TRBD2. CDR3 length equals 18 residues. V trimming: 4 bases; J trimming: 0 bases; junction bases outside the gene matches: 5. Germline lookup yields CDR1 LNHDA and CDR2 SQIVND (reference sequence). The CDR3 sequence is CASSSLAGGLSGANVLTF. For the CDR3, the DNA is TGTGCCAGTAGTAGCCTAGCGGGGGGTCTCTCTGGGGCCAACGTCCTGACTTTC.

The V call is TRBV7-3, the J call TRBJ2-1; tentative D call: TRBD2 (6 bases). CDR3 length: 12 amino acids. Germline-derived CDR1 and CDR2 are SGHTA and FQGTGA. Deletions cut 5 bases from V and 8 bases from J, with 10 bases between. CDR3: CASSPPGDEQFF. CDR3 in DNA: TGTGCCAGCAGCCCACCGGGGGATGAGCAGTTCTTC.

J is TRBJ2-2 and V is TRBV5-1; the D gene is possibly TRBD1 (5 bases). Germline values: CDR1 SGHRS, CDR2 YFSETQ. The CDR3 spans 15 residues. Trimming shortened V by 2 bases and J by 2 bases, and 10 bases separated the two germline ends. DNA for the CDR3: TGCGCCAGCAGCTTCGCCAGGGCAAACACCGGGGAGCTGTTTTTT. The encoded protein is CASSFARANTGELFF.

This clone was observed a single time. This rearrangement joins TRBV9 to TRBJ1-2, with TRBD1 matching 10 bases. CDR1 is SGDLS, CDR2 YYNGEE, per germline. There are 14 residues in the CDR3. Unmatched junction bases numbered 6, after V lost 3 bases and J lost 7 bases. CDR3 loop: CASSADRGLGGYTF. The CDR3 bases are TGTGCCAGCAGCGCTGACAGGGGGCTGGGTGGCTACACCTTC.

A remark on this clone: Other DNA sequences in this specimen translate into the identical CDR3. The CDR3 DNA sequence: TGTGCCAGCAGTTCGGGACTAGCGGGGGGCGAGCAGTACTTC. This translates into CASSSGLAGGEQYF. The chain recombines TRBV27 with TRBJ2-7, with TRBD2 identical over 15 bases. V gave up 4 bases and J gave up 6 bases; unmatched junction bases: 1. Germline V lookup: CDR1 MNHEY, CDR2 SMNVEV (reference sequence). The CDR3 extends over 14 amino acids.

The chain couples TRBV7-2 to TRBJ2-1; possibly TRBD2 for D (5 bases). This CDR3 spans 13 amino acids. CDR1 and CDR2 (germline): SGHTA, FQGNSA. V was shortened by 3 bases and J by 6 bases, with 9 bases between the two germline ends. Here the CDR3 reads CASSFGLLNEQFF. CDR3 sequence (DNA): TGTGCCAGCAGCTTCGGACTTCTCAATGAGCAGTTCTTC.

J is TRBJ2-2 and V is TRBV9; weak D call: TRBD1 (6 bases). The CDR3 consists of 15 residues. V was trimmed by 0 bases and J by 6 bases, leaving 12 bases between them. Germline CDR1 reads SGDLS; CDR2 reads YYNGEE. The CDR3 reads CASSVVAGVPGELFF. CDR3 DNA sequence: TGTGCCAGCAGCGTAGTGGCAGGGGTTCCCGGGGAGCTGTTTTTT.

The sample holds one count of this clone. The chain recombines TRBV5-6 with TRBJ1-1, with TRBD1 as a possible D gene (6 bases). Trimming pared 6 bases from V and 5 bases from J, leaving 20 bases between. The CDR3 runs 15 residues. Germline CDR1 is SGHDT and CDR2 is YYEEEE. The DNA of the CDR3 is TGTGCCAGCAACGGATTTTGGGGGCTCCGGACTGAAGCTTTCTTT. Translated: CASNGFWGLRTEAFF.

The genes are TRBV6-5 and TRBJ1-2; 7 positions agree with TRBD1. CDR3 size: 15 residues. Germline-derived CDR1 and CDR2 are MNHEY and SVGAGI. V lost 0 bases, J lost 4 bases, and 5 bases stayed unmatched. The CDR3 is CASSYSRQGFYGYTF. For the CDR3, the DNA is TGTGCCAGCAGTTACTCTAGACAGGGATTCTATGGCTACACCTTC.

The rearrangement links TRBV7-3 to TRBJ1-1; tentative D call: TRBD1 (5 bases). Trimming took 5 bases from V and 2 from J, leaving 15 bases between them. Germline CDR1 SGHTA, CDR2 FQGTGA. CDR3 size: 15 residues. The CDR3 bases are TGTGCCAGCAGCCTCGCTGCAGGGCCCAACACTGAAGCTTTCTTT. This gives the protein CASSLAAGPNTEAFF.

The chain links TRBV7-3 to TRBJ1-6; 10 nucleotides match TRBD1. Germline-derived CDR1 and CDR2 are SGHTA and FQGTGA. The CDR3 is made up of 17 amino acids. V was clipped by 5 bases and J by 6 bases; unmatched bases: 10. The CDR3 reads CASSLGGQGSRNSPLHF. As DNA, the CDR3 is TGTGCCAGCAGCCTCGGGGGACAGGGGTCCCGTAATTCACCCCTCCACTTT.